This T cell receptor beta chain was captured by sequencing in a study of CD8+CD57+ T cells in acquired aplastic anemia. Study overall: The sorted CD4+ and CD8+ cells yielded an average around 3.2 ug of DNA. CD4+ reads averaged roughly 9.8 million in healthy donors. Whole-study findings and limits: In common between the patients and the controls were approximately 30 CD8+ CDR3 sequences. Researchers reported that CD8+ Simpson's diversity was not significantly different in patients versus controls.

Details on this clonotype: Its antigen remains unknown. The final CDR3 position lacks the conserved phenylalanine or tryptophan, pointing to a likely read error.

Profiles of TCR beta VDJ and CDR3 were generated from a genomic DNA template. From the reads, TCRdb called clonotypes with MiXCR, one entry per CDR3 protein. The sample has around 400,000 distinct CDR3 sequences, 65% to 80% seen once; the top ten hold 3% to 4.5%. Germline values: CDR1 SEHNR, CDR2 FQNEAQ (reference sequence). The length of the CDR3 is 13 residues. This TCR came from a human donor in good health, serving as a control. V usage is TRBV7-9 and J usage is TRBJ1-1; D gene ambiguous. Sequenced material: sorted CD4+, CD8+, or CD8+CD57+ T cells (not recorded which) from PBMCs. CDR3 sequence: CASRHDSNNEAFS. The CDR3 DNA reads as TGTGCCAGCCGACACGACTCGAACAATGAAGCTTTCTCT.